The 13 T cell receptor beta chains below come from one sample, sequenced in a study of T cell responses to AZD1222 COVID-19 vaccine (dated by TCRdb to about 2021). To prepare the library, the immunoSEQ multiplex PCR assay was applied. TCRdb took over this immuneACCESS table, retaining in-frame rearrangements with V and J assigned. Such tables are incomplete; in checked studies, under half of the missing clones stem from an unresolved V gene, and the remainder is unexplained. In all, the sample holds under 120,000 clones, and around 94% of those were seen once. Less than 2.5% of the sample lies in the top ten. The sample's time point label, decoded: baseline before first vaccination. The material sequenced was peripheral blood, taken on day 0 of AZD1222 vaccination. All receptors derive from an adult in good health.

The rearrangement uses TRBV2 and TRBJ2-2; D is uncertain. Trimming took off 4 bases at V and 2 bases at J, with 8 bases between the two ends. CDR1 is SNHLY, CDR2 FYNNEI, per germline. This CDR3 is built from 14 residues. CDR3 sequence (DNA): TGTGCCAGCAGTGTCCTACAAAACACCGGGGAGCTGTTTTTT. Protein product: CASSVLQNTGELFF.

The CDR3 sequence is CASSFLGLAGVEQYF. The CDR3 DNA sequence: TGTGCCAGCAGTTTTTTGGGACTAGCGGGAGTCGAGCAGTACTTC. The chain couples TRBV28 to TRBJ2-7, with 14 bases identical to TRBD2. Losses at the gene ends were 3 bases for V and 6 bases for J; bases not matched to a gene: 4. Germline V lookup: CDR1 MDHEN, CDR2 SYDVKM. The CDR3 is 15 amino acids.

The chain carries TRBV5-4 and TRBJ2-3; D is unresolved. This CDR3 has 14 residues. From germline, CDR1 is SGHNT and CDR2 YYREEE (reference sequence). Trimming left V 1 base short and J 1 base short, with 7 bases between. The DNA of the CDR3 is TGTGCCAGCAGCTTGTATGGCGGCACAGATACGCAGTATTTT. It is translated as CASSLYGGTDTQYF. The variable domain in full, completed from reference TRBV5-4 and TRBJ2-3, reads ETGVTQSPTHLIKTRGQQVTLRCSSQSGHNTVSWYQQALGQGPQFIFQYYREEENGRGNFPPRFSGLQFPNYSSELNVNALELDDSALYLCASSLYGGTDTQYFGPGTRLTVL.

This chain uses TRBV6-5 with TRBJ2-7, with a tentative D call TRBD1 (6 bases). CDR3 length: 15 residues. Germline V gene sequence: CDR1 MNHEY, CDR2 SVGAGI. With 0 bases removed from V and 6 bases from J, the gap between germline ends came to 15 bases. The CDR3 spells CASSYSGHETREQYF. Written as DNA, the CDR3 is TGTGCCAGCAGTTACTCGGGACACGAAACACGCGAGCAGTACTTC.

V gene TRBV6-4 combines with J gene TRBJ2-1, with 8 bases fitting TRBD2. With 2 bases clipped from V and 5 bases from J, the junction kept 5 bases outside the gene matches. Germline loops: CDR1 MRHNA, CDR2 SNTAGT. The CDR3 is 15 residues long. Here the CDR3 DNA reads TGTGCCAGCAGTGACAGGGCGGGAGGTAACAATGAGCAGTTCTTC. Residues: CASSDRAGGNNEQFF.

The genes are TRBV24-1 and TRBJ1-2; D possibly corresponds to TRBD1 (6 bases). Per the germline V gene, CDR1 is KGHDR and CDR2 is SFDVKD. With 1 base removed from V and 3 bases from J, the gap between germline ends came to 8 bases. This CDR3 spans 14 amino acids. The CDR3 protein is CATSDFPGDYGYTF. The DNA of the CDR3 is TGTGCCACCAGTGATTTCCCAGGGGACTATGGCTACACCTTC.

This clone was observed once. The V and J genes are TRBV2 and TRBJ1-1; 9 positions agree with TRBD1. V shed 5 bases, J shed 4 bases, and the junction held 5 bases outside the gene matches. The CDR3 is 14 residues long. Germline lookup yields CDR1 SNHLY and CDR2 FYNNEI. The CDR3 spells CASSKGQGSTEAFF. CDR3 sequence (DNA): TGTGCCAGCAGTAAAGGACAGGGGAGCACTGAAGCTTTCTTT.

The chain uses TRBV29-1 and TRBJ2-5, with 9 positions matching TRBD1. Germline assignment: CDR1 SQVTM and CDR2 ANQGSEA. The CDR3 totals 13 residues. Germline trimming cut 6 bases from V and 5 bases from J; bases unmatched to any gene: 7. CDR3 in amino acids: CSVRDRVGETQYF. For the CDR3, the DNA is TGCAGCGTACGGGACAGGGTCGGGGAGACCCAGTACTTC.

In DNA, the CDR3 is TGCGCCAGCAGCCAACCCAGCGCCGGGACTAGTTCTCCCCGTTTCTTC. Translation: CASSQPSAGTSSPRFF. The V gene is TRBV4-1, the J gene TRBJ2-1; TRBD2 matches at 8 bases. The CDR3 is 16 residues long. Germline loops: CDR1 MGHRA, CDR2 YSYEKL. Losses at the gene ends were 2 bases for V and 16 bases for J; bases not matched to a gene: 19.

The chain recombines TRBV5-1 with TRBJ2-1, with 9 bases identical to TRBD2. Germline values: CDR1 SGHRS, CDR2 YFSETQ. The CDR3 consists of 16 residues. J gave up 0 bases and V 4 bases, and 5 bases lay outside the gene matches. CDR3 loop: CASSPNSGSSYNEQFF. In DNA, the CDR3 is TGCGCCAGCAGCCCAAATAGCGGGAGCTCCTACAATGAGCAGTTCTTC. The full variable domain, in which reference TRBV5-1 and TRBJ2-1 provide the parts outside the CDR3, is KAGVTQTPRYLIKTRGQQVTLSCSPISGHRSVSWYQQTPGQGLQFLFEYFSETQRNKGNFPGRFSGRQFSNSRSEMNVSTLELGDSALYLCASSPNSGSSYNEQFFGPGTRLTVL.

The V call is TRBV15, the J call TRBJ1-2; no firm D call. The germline gives CDR1 LNHNV, CDR2 YYDKDF (reference sequence). The CDR3 spans 15 residues. V lost 0 bases and J lost 7, with 15 bases in between. The DNA of the CDR3 is TGTGCCACCAGCAGAGATAGTTGGCAGGTCGGTGGCTACACCTTC. Translation gives CATSRDSWQVGGYTF.

This chain joins TRBV6-2 or TRBV6-3 and TRBJ1-2; D call uncertain. Trimming stripped 0 bases from V and 4 bases from J, with 12 bases between. This CDR3 is built from 15 residues. Germline assignment: CDR1 MNHEY and CDR2 SVGEGT. CDR3 nucleotide sequence: TGTGCCAGCAGTTACTCGACTCGACCGCTCTATGGCTACACCTTC. Its translation: CASSYSTRPLYGYTF.

This chain connects TRBV9 to TRBJ1-6, with D uncertain. The CDR3 covers 15 residues. V gave up 3 bases and J gave up 10 bases, with 17 bases separating them. Germline CDR1 is SGDLS and CDR2 is YYNGEE. The CDR3 DNA reads TGTGCCAGCAGCGGTGACAAGCGCGGGCAGTCACCCCTCCACTTT. Its protein product is CASSGDKRGQSPLHF.